The sequence of this T cell receptor beta chain was determined in a study of T cell changes during pregnancy in multiple sclerosis. Sequencing used immunoSEQ multiplex PCR; TCRdb keeps in-frame clones, though not all of them. Of more than 55,000 clones detected, almost 95% appear once; the ten largest clones hold 0.65% to 0.9%. Trimming pared 5 bases from V and 6 bases from J, leaving 13 bases between. This CDR3 has 13 residues. Germline V lookup: CDR1 MNHEY, CDR2 SVGAGI. The rearrangement uses TRBV6-5 and TRBJ1-1; D might be TRBD1 (5 bases). This specimen was peripheral blood, taken in the first trimester of pregnancy. The clonotype was recovered from a female donor with multiple sclerosis, enrolled in a pregnancy study. For the CDR3, the DNA is TGTGCCAGCAGTCCTTTTAGGGGCTCTGAAGCTTTCTTT. This encodes CASSPFRGSEAFF.